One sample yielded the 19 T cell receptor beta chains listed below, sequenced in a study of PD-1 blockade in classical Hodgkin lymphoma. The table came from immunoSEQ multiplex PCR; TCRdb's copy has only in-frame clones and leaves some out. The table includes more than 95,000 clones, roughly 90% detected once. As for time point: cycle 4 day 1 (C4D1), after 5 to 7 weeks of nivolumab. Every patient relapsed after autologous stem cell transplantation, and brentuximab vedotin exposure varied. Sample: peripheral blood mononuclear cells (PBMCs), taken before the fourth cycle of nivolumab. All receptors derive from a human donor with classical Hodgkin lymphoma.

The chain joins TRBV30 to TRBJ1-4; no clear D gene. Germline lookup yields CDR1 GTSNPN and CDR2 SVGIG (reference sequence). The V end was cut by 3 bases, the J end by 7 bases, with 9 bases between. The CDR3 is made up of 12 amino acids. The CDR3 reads CAWSLRGEKLFF. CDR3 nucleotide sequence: TGTGCCTGGAGCCTCCGGGGTGAAAAACTGTTTTTT.

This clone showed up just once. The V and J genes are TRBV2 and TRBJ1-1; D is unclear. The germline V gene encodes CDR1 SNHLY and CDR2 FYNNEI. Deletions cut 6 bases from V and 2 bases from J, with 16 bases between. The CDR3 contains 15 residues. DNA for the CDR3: TGTGCCAGCAGGCCAGATGGTGCGCGAAACACTGAAGCTTTCTTT. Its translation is CASRPDGARNTEAFF.

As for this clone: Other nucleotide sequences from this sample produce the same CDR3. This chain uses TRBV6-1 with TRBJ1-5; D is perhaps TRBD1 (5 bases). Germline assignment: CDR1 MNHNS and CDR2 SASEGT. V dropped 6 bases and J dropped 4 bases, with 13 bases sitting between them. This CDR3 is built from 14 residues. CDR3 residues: CASRAGTGNQPQHF. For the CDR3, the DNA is TGTGCCAGCAGAGCCGGGACGGGGAATCAGCCCCAGCATTTT.

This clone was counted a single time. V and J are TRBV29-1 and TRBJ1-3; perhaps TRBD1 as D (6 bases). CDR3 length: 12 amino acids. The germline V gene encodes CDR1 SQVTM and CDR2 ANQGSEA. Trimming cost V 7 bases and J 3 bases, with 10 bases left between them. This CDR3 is CSGRTDGNTIYF. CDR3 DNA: TGCAGCGGACGGACAGATGGAAACACCATATATTTT.

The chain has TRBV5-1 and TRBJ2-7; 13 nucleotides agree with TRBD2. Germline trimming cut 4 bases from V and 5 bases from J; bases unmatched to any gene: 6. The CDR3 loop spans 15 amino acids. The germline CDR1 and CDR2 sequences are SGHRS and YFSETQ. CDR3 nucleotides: TGCGCCAGCAGCCCCGCGACTAGCGGGAGGAACGAGCAGTACTTC. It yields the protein CASSPATSGRNEQYF.

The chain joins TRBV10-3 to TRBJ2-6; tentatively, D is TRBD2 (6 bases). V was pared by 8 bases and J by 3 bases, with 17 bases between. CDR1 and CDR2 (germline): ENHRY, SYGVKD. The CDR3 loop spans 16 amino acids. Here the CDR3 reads CAIGGTVVSGANVLTF. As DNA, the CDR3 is TGTGCCATCGGGGGGACTGTGGTGAGTGGGGCCAACGTCCTGACTTTC.

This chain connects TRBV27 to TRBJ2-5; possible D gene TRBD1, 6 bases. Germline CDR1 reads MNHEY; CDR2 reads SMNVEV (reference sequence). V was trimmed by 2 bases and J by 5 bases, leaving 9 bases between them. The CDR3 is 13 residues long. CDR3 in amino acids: CASSLAGVETQYF. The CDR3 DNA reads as TGTGCCAGCAGTTTAGCAGGGGTCGAGACCCAGTACTTC.

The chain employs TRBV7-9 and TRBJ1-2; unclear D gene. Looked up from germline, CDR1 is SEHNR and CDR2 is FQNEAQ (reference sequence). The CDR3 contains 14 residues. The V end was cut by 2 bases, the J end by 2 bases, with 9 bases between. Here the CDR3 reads CASSLRAGNYGYTF. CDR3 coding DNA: TGTGCCAGCAGCTTAAGGGCCGGGAACTATGGCTACACCTTC. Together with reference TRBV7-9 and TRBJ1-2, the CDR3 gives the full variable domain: DTGVSQNPRHKITKRGQNVTFRCDPISEHNRLYWYRQTLGQGPEFLTYFQNEAQLEKSRLLSDRFSAERPKGSFSTLEIQRTEQGDSAMYLCASSLRAGNYGYTFGSGTRLTVV.

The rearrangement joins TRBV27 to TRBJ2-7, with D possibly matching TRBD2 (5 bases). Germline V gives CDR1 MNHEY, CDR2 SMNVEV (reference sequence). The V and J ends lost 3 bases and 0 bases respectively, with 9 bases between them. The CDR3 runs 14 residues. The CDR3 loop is CASSFAGASYEQYF. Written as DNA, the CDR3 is TGTGCCAGCAGTTTTGCGGGCGCCTCCTACGAGCAGTACTTC.

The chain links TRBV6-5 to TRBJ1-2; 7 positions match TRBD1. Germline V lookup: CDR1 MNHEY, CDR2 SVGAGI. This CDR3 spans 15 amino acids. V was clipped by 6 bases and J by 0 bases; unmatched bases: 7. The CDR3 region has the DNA TGTGCCAGCAGAGATGACAGGGCCCCTAACTATGGCTACACCTTC. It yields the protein CASRDDRAPNYGYTF.

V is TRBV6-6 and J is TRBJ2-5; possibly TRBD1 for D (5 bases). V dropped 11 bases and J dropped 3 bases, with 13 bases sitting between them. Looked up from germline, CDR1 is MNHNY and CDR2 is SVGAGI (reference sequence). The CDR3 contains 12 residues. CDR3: CAAGQFKETQYF. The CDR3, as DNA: TGTGCCGCAGGGCAGTTCAAAGAGACCCAGTACTTC.

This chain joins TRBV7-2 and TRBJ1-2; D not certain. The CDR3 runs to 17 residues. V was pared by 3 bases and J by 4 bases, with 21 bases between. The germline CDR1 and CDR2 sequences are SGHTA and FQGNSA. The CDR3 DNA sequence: TGTGCCAGCAGCTTCTTTGGTGGTACCCACGCTTTCTATGGCTACACCTTC. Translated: CASSFFGGTHAFYGYTF.

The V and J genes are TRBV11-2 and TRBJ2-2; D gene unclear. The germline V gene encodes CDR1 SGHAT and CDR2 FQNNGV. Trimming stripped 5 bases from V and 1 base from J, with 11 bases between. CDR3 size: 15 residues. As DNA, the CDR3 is TGTGCCAGCAGCCGGACGGCCCGGAACACCGGGGAGCTGTTTTTT. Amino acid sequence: CASSRTARNTGELFF.

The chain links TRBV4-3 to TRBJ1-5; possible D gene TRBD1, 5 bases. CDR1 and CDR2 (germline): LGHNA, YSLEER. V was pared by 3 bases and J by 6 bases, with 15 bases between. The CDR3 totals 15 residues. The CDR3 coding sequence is TGCGCCAGCAGCCAGACCTTGGGGGGAGGTCAGCCCCAGCATTTT. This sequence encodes CASSQTLGGGQPQHF.

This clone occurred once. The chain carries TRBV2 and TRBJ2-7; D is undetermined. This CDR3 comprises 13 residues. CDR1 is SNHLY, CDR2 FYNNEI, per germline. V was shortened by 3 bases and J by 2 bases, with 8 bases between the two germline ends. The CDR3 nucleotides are TGTGCCAGCAGTGAGCGGCTCACCTACGAGCAGTACTTC. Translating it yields CASSERLTYEQYF. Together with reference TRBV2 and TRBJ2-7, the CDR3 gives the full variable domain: EPEVTQTPSHQVTQMGQEVILRCVPISNHLYFYWYRQILGQKVEFLVSFYNNEISEKSEIFDDQFSVERPDGSNFTLKIRSTKLEDSAMYFCASSERLTYEQYFGPGTRLTVT.

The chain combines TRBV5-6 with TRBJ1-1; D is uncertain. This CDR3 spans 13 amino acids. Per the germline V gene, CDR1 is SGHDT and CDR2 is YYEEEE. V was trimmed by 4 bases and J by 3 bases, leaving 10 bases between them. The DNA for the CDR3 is TGTGCCAGCAGCACCTGGTCGGACACTGAAGCTTTCTTT. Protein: CASSTWSDTEAFF.

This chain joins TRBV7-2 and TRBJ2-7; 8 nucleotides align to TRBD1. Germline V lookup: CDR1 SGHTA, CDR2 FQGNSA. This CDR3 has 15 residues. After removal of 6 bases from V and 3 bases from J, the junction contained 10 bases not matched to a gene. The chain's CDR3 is CASRPDRGFVYEQYF. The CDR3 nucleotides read TGTGCCAGCAGACCAGACAGGGGATTCGTCTACGAGCAGTACTTC.

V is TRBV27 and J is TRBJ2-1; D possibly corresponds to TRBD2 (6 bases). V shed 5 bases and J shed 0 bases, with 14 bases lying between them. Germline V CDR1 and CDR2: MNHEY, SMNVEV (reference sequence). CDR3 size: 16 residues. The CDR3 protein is CASSAEGASSYNEQFF. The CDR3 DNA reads TGTGCCAGCAGTGCGGAGGGTGCTAGCTCCTACAATGAGCAGTTCTTC.

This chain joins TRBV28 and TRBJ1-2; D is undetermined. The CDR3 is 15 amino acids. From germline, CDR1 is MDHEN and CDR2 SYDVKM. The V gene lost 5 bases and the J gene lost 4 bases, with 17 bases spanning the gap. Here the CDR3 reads CASSTLGRWGYGYTF. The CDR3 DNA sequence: TGTGCCAGCAGTACCTTAGGGAGATGGGGCTATGGCTACACCTTC.